The 27 T cell receptor beta chains presented below share a single source sample, sequenced in a study of PD-L1 blockade in urothelial cancer. The assay was immunoSEQ multiplex PCR, and TCRdb's table has in-frame clones only and misses some. The table has roughly 120,000 clones, 85% to 90% seen once. The sample's time point: peripheral blood 6 weeks after treatment start. Sequenced material: PBMCs, taken around atezolizumab (anti-PD-L1) treatment. These receptors were obtained from a man in his sixties with urothelial cancer.

The rearrangement links TRBV5-6 to TRBJ2-5, with D maybe TRBD1 (6 bases). The CDR3 sequence is 14 residues long. The ends were cut back, 2 bases at V and 2 bases at J, with 10 bases in the middle. Per the germline V gene, CDR1 is SGHDT and CDR2 is YYEEEE. The CDR3 loop reads CASSFPGQQETQYF. The CDR3 DNA reads TGTGCCAGCAGCTTCCCCGGACAGCAAGAGACCCAGTACTTC. Full variable domain (missing parts from reference TRBV5-6 and TRBJ2-5): DAGVTQSPTHLIKTRGQQVTLRCSPKSGHDTVSWYQQALGQGPQFIFQYYEEEERQRGNFPDRFSGHQFPNYSSELNVNALLLGDSALYLCASSFPGQQETQYFGPGTRLLVL.

The rearrangement uses TRBV7-8 and TRBJ2-7, with 8 positions matching TRBD1. Trimming cost V 5 bases and J 6 bases; bases outside gene matches: 9. The CDR3 length is 14 residues. CDR1 is SGHVS and CDR2 is FQNEAQ in the germline V gene. DNA for the CDR3: TGTGCCAGCAGCCCCGGACAGGGCCCGGGCGAGCAGTACTTC. Amino acid sequence: CASSPGQGPGEQYF.

This sequence joins TRBV9 and TRBJ2-3, with 10 positions matching TRBD2. V dropped 3 bases and J dropped 9; count of bases not matched to a gene: 13. This CDR3 has 16 residues. The germline V gene has CDR1 SGDLS and CDR2 YYNGEE. CDR3 sequence reads: CASSAASGGPPTTQYF. For the CDR3, the DNA is TGTGCCAGCAGCGCCGCTAGCGGGGGCCCCCCTACGACGCAGTATTTT.

This chain connects TRBV27 to TRBJ2-1, with TRBD1 matching 8 bases. Germline loops: CDR1 MNHEY, CDR2 SMNVEV (reference sequence). The ends lost 2 bases at V and 5 bases at J; junction bases unmatched: 8. This CDR3 is built from 16 residues. The CDR3: CASSLKDRAGNNEQFF. The CDR3 DNA reads TGTGCCAGCAGTTTAAAGGACAGGGCTGGAAACAATGAGCAGTTCTTC.

V usage is TRBV7-9 and J usage is TRBJ1-1; D is unresolved. Looked up from germline, CDR1 is SEHNR and CDR2 is FQNEAQ (reference sequence). This CDR3 is 14 amino acids long. Trimming left V 7 bases short and J 4 bases short, with 16 bases between. The CDR3 here is CASTFTGGPTEAFF. The DNA for the CDR3 is TGTGCCAGCACCTTTACCGGAGGGCCCACTGAAGCTTTCTTT.

The V and J genes are TRBV7-3 and TRBJ2-5; TRBD1 aligns across 7 bases. Germline V lookup: CDR1 SGHTA, CDR2 FQGTGA. V was clipped by 5 bases and J by 5 bases; unmatched bases: 5. The CDR3 runs to 13 residues. CDR3 bases: TGTGCCAGCAGCCCGACAGGGATGGAGACCCAGTACTTC. It translates to CASSPTGMETQYF.

The V call is TRBV6-1, the J call TRBJ2-1; 9 bases agree with TRBD2. The trim removed 4 bases at V and 6 bases at J, leaving 10 bases unmatched. The CDR3 loop spans 16 amino acids. Germline CDR1 and CDR2: MNHNS and SASEGT. As DNA, the CDR3 is TGTGCCAGCAGTGCACTGACTAGCGGACGAGGCAATGAGCAGTTCTTC. The encoded protein is CASSALTSGRGNEQFF.

This clone was counted between two and nine times. The rearrangement uses TRBV27 and TRBJ1-2, with a possible D match to TRBD1 (5 bases). Germline V gene sequence: CDR1 MNHEY, CDR2 SMNVEV (reference sequence). This CDR3 contains 13 residues. The germline V and J ends were trimmed by 6 bases and 5 bases, with 13 bases remaining between them. The CDR3 protein is CASRYQGGYGYTF. The CDR3 DNA reads as TGTGCCAGCAGGTACCAGGGTGGTTATGGCTACACCTTC.

The V call is TRBV11-3, the J call TRBJ2-4; D is perhaps TRBD1 (5 bases). In germline, CDR1 is SGHNT, CDR2 YENEEA. CDR3 length: 16 amino acids. The V end lost 1 base, the J end lost 0 bases, and 10 bases lay between the germline ends. CDR3 sequence reads: CASSLGQGLAKNIQYF. The CDR3 nucleotides read TGTGCCAGCAGCTTAGGGCAGGGCCTAGCCAAAAACATTCAGTACTTC.

The chain joins TRBV7-6 to TRBJ1-5; the match to TRBD1 covers 10 bases. Germline V gene lookup returns CDR1 SGHVS and CDR2 FNYEAQ. CDR3 length: 15 residues. The junction had 8 bases not matched to a gene; V was cut back by 5 bases and J by 7 bases. The CDR3 bases are TGTGCCAGCAGCCCCCGACAGGGGGCGGGACAGCCCCAGCATTTT. Its protein product is CASSPRQGAGQPQHF.

This rearrangement joins TRBV6-1 to TRBJ2-7, with 9 bases aligning to TRBD1. This CDR3 is 15 amino acids long. Per the germline V gene, CDR1 is MNHNS and CDR2 is SASEGT. Trimming at V came to 7 bases and at J to 1 base, leaving 8 bases not matched to a gene. CDR3 DNA sequence: TGTGCCAGCACCCTGGGGACAGGGTTGTCCTACGAGCAGTACTTC. Protein sequence: CASTLGTGLSYEQYF.

The J gene is TRBJ1-5, the V gene TRBV7-8; D gene unclear. CDR1 and CDR2 from the germline V gene are SGHVS and FQNEAQ. The germline V and J ends were trimmed by 1 base and 1 base, with 11 bases remaining between them. This CDR3 is 16 amino acids long. The CDR3 region is CASSLVGLGSNQPQHF. The DNA for the CDR3 is TGTGCCAGCAGCTTAGTAGGCCTGGGCAGCAATCAGCCCCAGCATTTT.

The CDR3 loop reads CASSPGGGEWNTQYF. The CDR3 DNA sequence: TGTGCCAGCTCACCAGGCGGGGGGGAATGGAATACGCAGTATTTT. The gene calls are TRBV18 and TRBJ2-3, with 9 bases that match TRBD2. The CDR3 runs to 15 residues. The germline V gene has CDR1 KGHSH and CDR2 LQKENI. The trim removed 2 bases at V and 7 bases at J, leaving 7 bases unmatched.

This chain joins TRBV19 and TRBJ2-3, with D tentatively TRBD2 (7 bases). This CDR3 spans 15 amino acids. V gave up 6 bases and J gave up 2 bases, with 15 bases separating them. The germline V gene has CDR1 LNHDA and CDR2 SQIVND (reference sequence). The CDR3 bases are TGTGCCAGTAGGGGACAAGCGGGAAACACAGATACGCAGTATTTT. This translates into CASRGQAGNTDTQYF.

This clone was recorded a few times. The chain joins TRBV7-9 to TRBJ1-1; 12 nucleotides line up with TRBD1. Trimming at V came to 5 bases and at J to 10 bases, leaving 8 bases not matched to a gene. In germline, CDR1 is SEHNR, CDR2 FQNEAQ (reference sequence). The CDR3 covers 14 residues. This chain's CDR3 is CASSVGQGAGGAFF. As DNA, the CDR3 is TGTGCCAGCAGCGTGGGACAGGGGGCAGGAGGAGCTTTCTTT.

This rearrangement joins TRBV7-9 to TRBJ1-2; 7 nucleotides match TRBD1. The CDR3 runs 16 residues. The germline V gene has CDR1 SEHNR and CDR2 FQNEAQ (reference sequence). The V and J ends lost 1 base and 4 bases, in that order; junction bases with no gene match: 9. As DNA, the CDR3 is TGTGCCAGCAGCTTAGGGAGAACAGGGGAGATCTATGGCTACACCTTC. Translating gives CASSLGRTGEIYGYTF. The full variable domain, in which reference TRBV7-9 and TRBJ1-2 provide the parts outside the CDR3, is DTGVSQNPRHKITKRGQNVTFRCDPISEHNRLYWYRQTLGQGPEFLTYFQNEAQLEKSRLLSDRFSAERPKGSFSTLEIQRTEQGDSAMYLCASSLGRTGEIYGYTFGSGTRLTVV.

Turning to this clone: Compared with germline, one end of the junction differs, possibly owing to a read error. The chain links TRBV7-7 to TRBJ2-1; a possible D gene is TRBD2 (5 bases). CDR1 SSHAT and CDR2 FNYEAQ come from the germline V gene (reference sequence). This CDR3 has 13 residues. The CDR3 reads CASSAGDPWEQFF. The CDR3 DNA is TGTGCTAGCAGCGCGGGTGATCCCTGGGAGCAGTTCTTC.

This chain uses TRBV4-3 with TRBJ2-5; D gene unclear. Trimming took 0 bases from V and 1 from J, leaving 9 bases between them. The CDR3 runs to 15 residues. CDR1 is LGHNA and CDR2 is YSLEER in the germline V gene. CDR3 DNA: TGCGCCAGCAGCCAAGATGGAAGGAGCCAAGAGACCCAGTACTTC. It is translated as CASSQDGRSQETQYF.

This clone came up a few times. The chain combines TRBV2 with TRBJ1-2; D is uncertain. The V gene lost 9 bases and the J gene lost 8 bases, with 10 bases spanning the gap. From germline, CDR1 is SNHLY and CDR2 FYNNEI. The CDR3 length is 10 residues. CDR3 in amino acids: CARTGGGYTF. The DNA of the CDR3 is TGTGCCAGGACGGGTGGGGGCTACACCTTC. Looking up the rest from reference TRBV2 and TRBJ1-2 gives the full variable domain: EPEVTQTPSHQVTQMGQEVILRCVPISNHLYFYWYRQILGQKVEFLVSFYNNEISEKSEIFDDQFSVERPDGSNFTLKIRSTKLEDSAMYFCARTGGGYTFGSGTRLTVV.

This clone has more than one count but fewer than ten. The V gene is TRBV7-9, the J gene TRBJ2-5; D is possibly TRBD2 (6 bases). Germline lookup yields CDR1 SEHNR and CDR2 FQNEAQ (reference sequence). V lost 5 bases and J 5 bases, leaving 18 bases between the germline ends. The CDR3 runs to 15 residues. The CDR3 loop is CASSRRNGGWETQYF. The CDR3 region has the DNA TGTGCCAGCAGCCGCCGAAACGGGGGTTGGGAGACCCAGTACTTC.

This clone was observed once. The V call is TRBV18, the J call TRBJ1-1, with no clear D. Trimming left V 3 bases short and J 1 base short, with 9 bases between. Germline V gene sequence: CDR1 KGHSH, CDR2 LQKENI. The CDR3 covers 14 residues. Here the CDR3 reads CASSPSQTNTEAFF. DNA for the CDR3: TGTGCCAGCTCACCGTCACAGACGAACACTGAAGCTTTCTTT.

The chain recombines TRBV19 with TRBJ1-1; D gene unclear. Germline V lookup: CDR1 LNHDA, CDR2 SQIVND (reference sequence). Trimming removed 7 bases from V and 0 bases from J, with 15 bases in between. The CDR3 runs to 15 residues. CDR3: CASTPQVFLNTEAFF. CDR3 coding DNA: TGTGCCAGTACCCCCCAGGTTTTTTTGAACACTGAAGCTTTCTTT. Filled out from reference TRBV19 and TRBJ1-1, the complete variable domain reads DGGITQSPKYLFRKEGQNVTLSCEQNLNHDAMYWYRQDPGQGLRLIYYSQIVNDFQKGDIAEGYSVSREKKESFPLTVTSAQKNPTAFYLCASTPQVFLNTEAFFGQGTRLTVV.

The chain uses TRBV6-4 and TRBJ1-1; no firm D call. V dropped 0 bases and J dropped 5 bases, with 7 bases sitting between them. The CDR3 has 13 residues. The V gene's germline CDR1 is MRHNA and CDR2 SNTAGT. CDR3 sequence: CASSDSERTEAFF. For the CDR3, the DNA is TGTGCCAGCAGTGACTCGGAGAGGACTGAAGCTTTCTTT.

The V call is TRBV2, the J call TRBJ1-1; D gene ambiguous. This CDR3 region has 13 residues. Germline V gene lookup returns CDR1 SNHLY and CDR2 FYNNEI. V shed 5 bases and J shed 3 bases, with 10 bases lying between them. The CDR3 spells CASSLLADTEAFF. The CDR3 nucleotides read TGTGCCAGCAGTCTTTTGGCAGACACTGAAGCTTTCTTT. Full variable domain (remainder filled in from reference TRBV2 and TRBJ1-1): EPEVTQTPSHQVTQMGQEVILRCVPISNHLYFYWYRQILGQKVEFLVSFYNNEISEKSEIFDDQFSVERPDGSNFTLKIRSTKLEDSAMYFCASSLLADTEAFFGQGTRLTVV.

The genes are TRBV9 and TRBJ2-1, with 7 bases aligning to TRBD2. With 3 bases clipped from V and 1 base from J, the junction kept 7 bases outside the gene matches. The CDR3 spans 16 residues. Looked up from germline, CDR1 is SGDLS and CDR2 is YYNGEE. The CDR3: CASSAYGRNSYNEQFF. In DNA, the CDR3 is TGTGCCAGCAGCGCTTACGGGAGGAATTCCTACAATGAGCAGTTCTTC.

The chain is built from TRBV15 and TRBJ2-3, with 7 bases lining up with TRBD2. V shed 1 base, J shed 9 bases, and the junction held 13 bases outside the gene matches. This CDR3 is built from 16 residues. Germline values: CDR1 LNHNV, CDR2 YYDKDF (reference sequence). The CDR3 region has the DNA TGTGCCACCAGCAGAGGGGTGGGGCTAGCGGAGGGGACGCAGTATTTT. Protein product: CATSRGVGLAEGTQYF.

V gene TRBV4-1 combines with J gene TRBJ1-1, with 9 bases aligning to TRBD1. The CDR3 has 15 residues. The germline V gene has CDR1 MGHRA and CDR2 YSYEKL. After removal of 1 base from V and 5 bases from J, the junction contained 5 bases not matched to a gene. Here the CDR3 DNA reads TGCGCCAGCAGCCAAGCGTACAGGGGGCGTACTGAAGCTTTCTTT. Protein product: CASSQAYRGRTEAFF.